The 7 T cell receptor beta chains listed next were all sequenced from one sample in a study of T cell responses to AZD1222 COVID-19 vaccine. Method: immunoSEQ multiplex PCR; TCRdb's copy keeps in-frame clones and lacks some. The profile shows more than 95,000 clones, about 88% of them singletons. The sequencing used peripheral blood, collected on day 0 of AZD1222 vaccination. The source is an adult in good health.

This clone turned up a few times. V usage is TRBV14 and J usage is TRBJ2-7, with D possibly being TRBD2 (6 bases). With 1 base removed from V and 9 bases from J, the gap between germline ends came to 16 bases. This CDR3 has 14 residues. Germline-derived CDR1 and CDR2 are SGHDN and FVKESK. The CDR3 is CASSQGTGDSGQYF. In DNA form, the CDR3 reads TGTGCCAGCAGCCAAGGGACGGGGGACTCTGGGCAGTACTTC.

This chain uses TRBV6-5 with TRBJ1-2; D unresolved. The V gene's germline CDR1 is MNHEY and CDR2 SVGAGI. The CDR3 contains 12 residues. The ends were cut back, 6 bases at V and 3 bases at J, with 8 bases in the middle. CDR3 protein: CASRGSHYGYTF. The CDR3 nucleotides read TGTGCCAGCAGAGGCTCTCACTATGGCTACACCTTC.

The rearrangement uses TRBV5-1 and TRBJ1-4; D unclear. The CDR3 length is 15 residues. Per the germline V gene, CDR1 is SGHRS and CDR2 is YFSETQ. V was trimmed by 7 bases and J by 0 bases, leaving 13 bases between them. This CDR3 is CASCLDGATNEKLFF. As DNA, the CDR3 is TGCGCCAGCTGCCTGGACGGCGCAACTAATGAAAAACTGTTTTTT.

CDR3 loop: CASSQGSSSYNEQFF. Written as DNA, the CDR3 is TGCGCCAGCAGCCAGGGGTCAAGCTCCTACAATGAGCAGTTCTTC. The chain recombines TRBV5-1 with TRBJ2-1, with a possible D match to TRBD1 (6 bases). The CDR3 has 15 amino acids. Trimming removed 4 bases from V and 0 bases from J, with 11 bases in between. Germline CDR1 reads SGHRS; CDR2 reads YFSETQ.

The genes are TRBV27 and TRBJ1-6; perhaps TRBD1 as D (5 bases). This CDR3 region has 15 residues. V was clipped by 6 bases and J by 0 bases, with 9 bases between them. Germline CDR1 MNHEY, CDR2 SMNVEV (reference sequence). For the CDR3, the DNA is TGTGCCAGCAGGGGGGTGAGCTCCTATAATTCACCCCTCCACTTT. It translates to CASRGVSSYNSPLHF.

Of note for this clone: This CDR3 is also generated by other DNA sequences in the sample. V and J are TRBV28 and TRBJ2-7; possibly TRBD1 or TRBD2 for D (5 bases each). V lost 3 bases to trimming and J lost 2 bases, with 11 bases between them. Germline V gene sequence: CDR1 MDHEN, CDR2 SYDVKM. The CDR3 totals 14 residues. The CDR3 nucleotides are TGTGCCAGCAGTTTCCGGGGACCGACCTACGAGCAGTACTTC. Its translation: CASSFRGPTYEQYF.

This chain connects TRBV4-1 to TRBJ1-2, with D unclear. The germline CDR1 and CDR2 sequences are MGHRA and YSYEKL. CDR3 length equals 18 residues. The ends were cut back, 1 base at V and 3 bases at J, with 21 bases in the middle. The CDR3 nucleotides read TGCGCCAGCAGCCAAGTAATGGCGATCCATTATCTCGACTATGGCTACACCTTC. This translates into CASSQVMAIHYLDYGYTF.